These 21 T cell receptor beta chains share one sample of origin, sequenced in a study of T cell responses to AZD1222 COVID-19 vaccine. Produced via immunoSEQ multiplex PCR; TCRdb's table is partial and in-frame only. There are 90,000 to 130,000 clones in the sample; just over 85% occur only once, and about 3% lies in the top ten. The material was peripheral blood, obtained on day 0 of AZD1222 vaccination. The receptor set was obtained from an adult in good health.

V usage is TRBV28 and J usage is TRBJ1-2; possibly TRBD1 for D (6 bases). The CDR3 is made up of 15 amino acids. Deletions cut 0 bases from V and 5 bases from J, with 13 bases between. Germline V gives CDR1 MDHEN, CDR2 SYDVKM. The CDR3 is CASSLWLGGAYGYTF. Here the CDR3 DNA reads TGTGCCAGCAGTTTATGGTTGGGGGGCGCATATGGCTACACCTTC.

This chain joins TRBV27 and TRBJ1-2; D ambiguous. The CDR3 is 16 amino acids. CDR1 and CDR2 from the germline V gene are MNHEY and SMNVEV (reference sequence). Trimming stripped 0 bases from V and 5 bases from J, with 16 bases between. The CDR3 reads CASSLSAQPEGYGYTF. In nucleotides, the CDR3 is TGTGCCAGCAGTTTATCAGCGCAGCCTGAAGGGTATGGCTACACCTTC.

V is TRBV5-1 and J is TRBJ1-1, with 7 bases identical to TRBD1. CDR1 SGHRS and CDR2 YFSETQ come from the germline V gene. The CDR3 extends over 15 amino acids. V gave up 5 bases and J gave up 0 bases; unmatched junction bases: 7. The chain's CDR3 is CASRPQGGMNTEAFF. DNA for the CDR3: TGCGCCAGCAGGCCCCAGGGGGGAATGAACACTGAAGCTTTCTTT.

The table lists this clone with a few counts. The rearrangement links TRBV5-5 to TRBJ2-7; 8 nucleotides match TRBD1. The CDR3 covers 14 residues. The germline V gene encodes CDR1 SGHKS and CDR2 YYEKEE (reference sequence). After removal of 4 bases from V and 7 bases from J, the junction contained 10 bases not matched to a gene. CDR3 nucleotide sequence: TGTGCCAGCAGCCATGGACAGGGTCCTACGGAGCAGTACTTC. Amino acid sequence: CASSHGQGPTEQYF. Drawing the rest from reference TRBV5-5 and TRBJ2-7, the complete variable domain is DAGVTQSPTHLIKTRGQQVTLRCSPISGHKSVSWYQQVLGQGPQFIFQYYEKEERGRGNFPDRFSARQFPNYSSELNVNALLLGDSALYLCASSHGQGPTEQYFGPGTRLTVT.

The gene calls are TRBV7-3 and TRBJ2-7; TRBD1 matches at 9 bases. There are 15 residues in the CDR3. Per germline, CDR1 SGHTA and CDR2 FQGTGA. V gave up 4 bases and J gave up 0 bases; unmatched junction bases: 4. The CDR3 nucleotides read TGTGCCAGCAGCTCGGGACAGGGTAGCTCCTACGAGCAGTACTTC. It specifies CASSSGQGSSYEQYF.

This chain joins TRBV5-1 and TRBJ2-3; 9 bases are a match to TRBD2. Per germline, CDR1 SGHRS and CDR2 YFSETQ. CDR3 length equals 17 residues. After removal of 0 bases from V and 6 bases from J, the junction contained 11 bases not matched to a gene. CDR3: CASSLVLAGAASDTQYF. In DNA form, the CDR3 reads TGCGCCAGCAGCTTGGTATTAGCGGGGGCGGCCAGTGATACGCAGTATTTT.

This rearrangement joins TRBV2 to TRBJ2-7, with D possibly being TRBD1 or TRBD2 (5 bases each). The CDR3 extends over 14 amino acids. Looked up from germline, CDR1 is SNHLY and CDR2 is FYNNEI. Trimming pared 7 bases from V and 2 bases from J, leaving 15 bases between. CDR3 coding DNA: TGTGCCAGCACGGTGAGGCAGGGAGCCTACGAGCAGTACTTC. It specifies CASTVRQGAYEQYF.

The V and J genes are TRBV12-2 and TRBJ2-2; TRBD1, as called in the table, went unchecked against the DNA. TRBV12-2 is a documented pseudogene. This CDR3 is built from 19 residues. The CDR3 DNA reads TGTGCAAGTCGCAACACAGGGCTCGGCGTTATCCTGAACACCGGGGAGCTGTTTTTT. Translated, it gives CASRNTGLGVILNTGELFF.

The genes are TRBV7-9 and TRBJ2-6, with D maybe TRBD1 (5 bases). The germline gives CDR1 SEHNR, CDR2 FQNEAQ (reference sequence). Trimming stripped 0 bases from V and 0 bases from J, with 9 bases between. This CDR3 comprises 17 residues. The CDR3 bases are TGTGCCAGCAGCTTAGCGCAGGGAACCTCTGGGGCCAACGTCCTGACTTTC. Its translation is CASSLAQGTSGANVLTF.

The CDR3, as DNA: TGTGCCAGCAGTTACTCCTGGACAGGGAACAATGAGCAGTTCTTC. Its protein product is CASSYSWTGNNEQFF. The chain joins TRBV6-2 or TRBV6-3 to TRBJ2-1; 8 nucleotides line up with TRBD1. Germline V lookup: CDR1 MNHEY, CDR2 SVGEGT. The CDR3 loop spans 15 amino acids. Losses at the gene ends were 0 bases for V and 5 bases for J; bases not matched to a gene: 3.

For the CDR3, the DNA is TGTGCCTCCCGCGCCCAGGGGGCGGTCCTCTATGGCTACACCTTC. It encodes CASRAQGAVLYGYTF. The V gene is TRBV6-5, the J gene TRBJ1-2; TRBD1 agrees at 8 bases. Germline V gene data show CDR1 as MNHEY and CDR2 as SVGAGI. Unmatched junction bases numbered 15, after V lost 11 bases and J lost 4 bases. This CDR3 is 15 amino acids long.

V and J are TRBV5-1 and TRBJ2-7; possible D gene TRBD1, 6 bases. V was cut by 0 bases and J by 6 bases, with 13 bases left in between. The CDR3 spans 14 residues. Germline CDR1 SGHRS, CDR2 YFSETQ. The CDR3 DNA reads as TGCGCCAGCAGCTTGGCCGGACAGTCGGGCGAGCAGTACTTC. It is translated as CASSLAGQSGEQYF.

The gene calls are TRBV18 and TRBJ1-1; D gene unclear. Per germline, CDR1 KGHSH and CDR2 LQKENI. The CDR3 spans 13 residues. Trimming removed 2 bases from V and 2 bases from J, with 6 bases in between. CDR3 nucleotide sequence: TGTGCCAGCTCACCAACAGAAAACACTGAAGCTTTCTTT. It specifies CASSPTENTEAFF.

The chain has TRBV5-1 and TRBJ2-7; TRBD2 matches 8 bases. This CDR3 has 15 residues. The germline V gene encodes CDR1 SGHRS and CDR2 YFSETQ. After removal of 7 bases from V and 7 bases from J, the junction contained 16 bases not matched to a gene. CDR3 sequence reads: CASAPGGGGLVEQYF. In DNA, the CDR3 is TGCGCCAGCGCCCCCGGGGGCGGGGGGCTCGTAGAGCAGTACTTC.

With respect to this clone: Other DNA sequences of this sample code for an identical CDR3. The CDR3 sequence: CASSESGNNQPQHF. The CDR3 DNA reads TGTGCCAGCAGTGAATCTGGGAACAATCAGCCCCAGCATTTT. The chain uses TRBV6-1 and TRBJ1-5; unclear D gene. CDR1 and CDR2 (germline): MNHNS, SASEGT. Trimming left V 2 bases short and J 3 bases short, with 8 bases between. The CDR3 covers 14 residues.

V is TRBV30 and J is TRBJ2-1; D possibly corresponds to TRBD2 (6 bases). The CDR3 loop spans 11 amino acids. V shed 2 bases and J shed 14 bases, with 13 bases lying between them. Per the germline V gene, CDR1 is GTSNPN and CDR2 is SVGIG (reference sequence). CDR3 DNA sequence: TGTGCCTGGAGTTCCGGAGGGCGGGAGTTCTTC. This translates into CAWSSGGREFF.

The chain joins TRBV14 to TRBJ2-3; 7 nucleotides agree with TRBD2. V lost 1 base to trimming and J lost 4 bases; unmatched junction nucleotides: 2. Germline V gene data show CDR1 as SGHDN and CDR2 as FVKESK. CDR3 length equals 14 residues. The CDR3 bases are TGTGCCAGCAGCCAAGTGGGGGGGGCAGATACGCAGTATTTT. Translating it yields CASSQVGGADTQYF.

V usage is TRBV11-2 and J usage is TRBJ1-1; D ambiguous. Germline V gene lookup returns CDR1 SGHAT and CDR2 FQNNGV. V lost 4 bases and J 2 bases, leaving 11 bases between the germline ends. The CDR3 covers 14 residues. CDR3 coding DNA: TGTGCCAGCAGCTCAGGTGGTACTAACACTGAAGCTTTCTTT. Translated: CASSSGGTNTEAFF.

The chain uses TRBV30 and TRBJ1-6; possible D gene TRBD1, 5 bases. The CDR3 sequence is 14 residues long. Germline V gene data show CDR1 as GTSNPN and CDR2 as SVGIG (reference sequence). Trimming pared 2 bases from V and 3 bases from J, leaving 8 bases between. DNA of the CDR3: TGTGCCTGGAGTCAGGGTGACTATAATTCACCCCTCCACTTT. It yields the protein CAWSQGDYNSPLHF.

V gene TRBV30 combines with J gene TRBJ1-6, with D hard to call. The CDR3 is 13 amino acids. Trimming took off 3 bases at V and 7 bases at J, with 10 bases between the two ends. Germline loops: CDR1 GTSNPN, CDR2 SVGIG (reference sequence). The CDR3 bases are TGTGCCTGGAGCCTCCTCCCAAATTCACCCCTCCACTTT. It is translated as CAWSLLPNSPLHF.

This clone was found a few times. The chain is built from TRBV2 and TRBJ1-6; D is possibly TRBD1 (5 bases). The CDR3 consists of 14 residues. CDR1 and CDR2 (germline): SNHLY, FYNNEI. V lost 1 base and J lost 13, with 14 bases in between. In DNA form, the CDR3 reads TGTGCCAGCAGTGAAGGGCAGGGTCCGACTCCCCTCCACTTT. Amino acid sequence: CASSEGQGPTPLHF.